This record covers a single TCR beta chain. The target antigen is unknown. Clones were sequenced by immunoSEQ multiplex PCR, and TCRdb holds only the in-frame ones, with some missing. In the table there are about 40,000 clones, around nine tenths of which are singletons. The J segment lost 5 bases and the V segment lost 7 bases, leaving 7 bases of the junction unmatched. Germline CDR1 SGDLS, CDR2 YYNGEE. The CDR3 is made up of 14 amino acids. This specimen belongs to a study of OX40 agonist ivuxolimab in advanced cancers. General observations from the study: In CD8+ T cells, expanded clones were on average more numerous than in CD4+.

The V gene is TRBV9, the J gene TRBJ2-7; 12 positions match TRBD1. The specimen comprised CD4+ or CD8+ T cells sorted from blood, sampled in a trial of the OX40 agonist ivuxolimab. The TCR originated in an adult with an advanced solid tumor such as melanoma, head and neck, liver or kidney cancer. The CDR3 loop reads CASEKGQGAHEQYF. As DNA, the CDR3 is TGTGCCAGCGAGAAGGGACAGGGGGCCCACGAGCAGTACTTC.